The 26 T cell receptor beta chains listed next were all sequenced from one sample in a study of blood T cell repertoires in COVID-19. Assay: immunoSEQ multiplex PCR; the TCRdb copy retains only in-frame clones and omits some. The sample gives approximately 41,000 clones, 85% to 90% of which show up once; approximately 4.8% is in the top ten. Sample: peripheral blood. These receptors originate from a human donor in a cohort sampled during active COVID-19.

The rearrangement joins TRBV3-1 (or the pseudogene TRBV3-2) to TRBJ2-3; 10 nucleotides agree with TRBD1. Germline lookup yields CDR1 LGHDT and CDR2 YNNKEL (reference sequence). V lost 4 bases and J lost 5; bases outside the gene matches: 3. The CDR3 length is 14 residues. CDR3 nucleotide sequence: TGTGCCAGCAGCCGGGACAGGGGCATAGATACGCAGTATTTT. Protein: CASSRDRGIDTQYF.

The V call is TRBV2, the J call TRBJ2-7, with 7 bases lining up with TRBD2. Germline V CDR1 and CDR2: SNHLY, FYNNEI. The CDR3 spans 17 residues. Trimming took 0 bases from V and 9 from J; bases not matched to a gene: 17. CDR3 DNA: TGTGCCAGCAGTGAAGCGCCGGCCGCGGGAGCCTTTACGGTGCAGTACTTC. Amino acid sequence: CASSEAPAAGAFTVQYF.

J is TRBJ2-1 and V is TRBV5-1; TRBD1 matches 10 bases. Germline CDR1 is SGHRS and CDR2 is YFSETQ. Unmatched junction bases numbered 6, after V lost 3 bases and J lost 6 bases. The CDR3 is made up of 15 amino acids. DNA of the CDR3: TGCGCCAGCAGCTGGACAGGGGGAGTTGTCAATGAGCAGTTCTTC. Its protein is CASSWTGGVVNEQFF.

The chain has TRBV6-5 and TRBJ2-2; tentatively, D is TRBD1 (6 bases). Germline CDR1 is MNHEY and CDR2 is SVGAGI. V lost 6 bases and J lost 4, with 12 bases in between. The CDR3 is 14 amino acids. CDR3 nucleotides: TGTGCCAGCAGACAGGGATCGGGCACCGGGGAGCTGTTTTTT. Encoded protein: CASRQGSGTGELFF.

V usage is TRBV11-1 and J usage is TRBJ1-6, with D unresolved. The ends were cut back, 5 bases at V and 3 bases at J, with 11 bases in the middle. Germline loops: CDR1 SGHAT, CDR2 FQDESV (reference sequence). The CDR3 length is 15 residues. The CDR3 protein is CASSADTNYNSPLHF. As DNA, the CDR3 is TGTGCCAGCAGCGCCGACACGAACTATAATTCACCCCTCCACTTT. The entire variable domain, with the rest obtained from reference TRBV11-1 and TRBJ1-6, is as follows: EAEVAQSPRYKITEKSQAVAFWCDPISGHATLYWYRQILGQGPELLVQFQDESVVDDSQLPKDRFSAERLKGVDSTLKIQPAELGDSAMYLCASSADTNYNSPLHFGNGTRLTVT.

The chain carries TRBV5-4 and TRBJ2-7; no reliable D call. The CDR3 contains 14 residues. Trimming cost V 7 bases and J 2 bases, with 16 bases left between them. In germline, CDR1 is SGHNT, CDR2 YYREEE (reference sequence). The CDR3 DNA sequence: TGTGCCAGCCGTTCCCAGGCCAGCCCCTACGAGCAGTACTTC. This translates into CASRSQASPYEQYF.

The CDR3 reads CASSGLANEQFF. CDR3 DNA sequence: TGTGCCAGCAGCGGACTAGCGAATGAGCAGTTCTTC. The chain uses TRBV7-9 and TRBJ2-1; TRBD2 aligns across 9 bases. Germline V lookup: CDR1 SEHNR, CDR2 FQNEAQ (reference sequence). The CDR3 is 12 amino acids. V dropped 5 bases and J dropped 7; count of bases not matched to a gene: 0.

The chain has TRBV9 and TRBJ1-4; 7 bases align to TRBD1. Germline CDR1 is SGDLS and CDR2 is YYNGEE. This CDR3 comprises 14 residues. Trimming took 0 bases from V and 5 from J; bases not matched to a gene: 1. The CDR3: CASSVGQGNEKLFF. For the CDR3, the DNA is TGTGCCAGCAGCGTAGGACAGGGAAATGAAAAACTGTTTTTT.

This clone has more than one count but fewer than ten. The V and J genes are TRBV20-1 and TRBJ1-2; 9 positions agree with TRBD1. Germline CDR1 and CDR2: DFQATT and SNEGSKA (reference sequence). The CDR3 spans 13 residues. J gave up 6 bases and V 3 bases, and 5 bases lay outside the gene matches. CDR3 nucleotides: TGCAGTGCTAGTGGGGACAGGGATAATGGCTACACCTTC. Its translation is CSASGDRDNGYTF.

V usage is TRBV30 and J usage is TRBJ2-1; D remains unclear. Trimming left V 0 bases short and J 7 bases short, with 10 bases between. Per germline, CDR1 GTSNPN and CDR2 SVGIG (reference sequence). The CDR3 totals 13 residues. CDR3 nucleotides: TGTGCCTGGAGTGTCGCGTCCGGGAATGAGCAGTTCTTC. Translating gives CAWSVASGNEQFF.

This chain links TRBV28 with TRBJ2-7, with 8 bases that match TRBD1. The CDR3 has 12 residues. The germline gives CDR1 MDHEN, CDR2 SYDVKM. The junction had 5 bases not matched to a gene; V was cut back by 6 bases and J by 7 bases. The CDR3 DNA sequence: TGTGCCAGCAGAGAGACAGGGGAAGAGCAGTACTTC. It translates to CASRETGEEQYF. The whole variable domain, remainder taken from reference TRBV28 and TRBJ2-7, is DVKVTQSSRYLVKRTGEKVFLECVQDMDHENMFWYRQDPGLGLRLIYFSYDVKMKEKGDIPEGYSVSREKKERFSLILESASTNQTSMYLCASRETGEEQYFGPGTRLTVT.

The chain links TRBV19 to TRBJ2-6, with TRBD1 identical over 11 bases. The V segment lost 6 bases and the J segment 8 bases; nucleotides outside the gene matches: 6. Germline-derived CDR1 and CDR2 are LNHDA and SQIVND (reference sequence). The CDR3 length is 15 residues. DNA for the CDR3: TGTGCCAGTAGCATTGGGACAGGGGGTTCCAACGTCCTGACTTTC. This sequence encodes CASSIGTGGSNVLTF. The full variable domain, in which reference TRBV19 and TRBJ2-6 provide the parts outside the CDR3, is DGGITQSPKYLFRKEGQNVTLSCEQNLNHDAMYWYRQDPGQGLRLIYYSQIVNDFQKGDIAEGYSVSREKKESFPLTVTSAQKNPTAFYLCASSIGTGGSNVLTFGAGSRLTVL.

CDR3 loop: CATSDSGQGWGQGTQYF. Written as DNA, the CDR3 is TGTGCCACCAGTGATTCCGGTCAGGGGTGGGGACAGGGTACGCAGTATTTT. This chain uses TRBV24-1 with TRBJ2-3; TRBD1 agrees at 9 bases. The CDR3 length is 17 residues. V lost 2 bases and J lost 8; bases outside the gene matches: 13. CDR1 and CDR2 (germline): KGHDR, SFDVKD.

As DNA, the CDR3 is TGTGCCAGCAGCCTCCGGGACAGGTTGGATGAGCAGTTCTTC. It is translated as CASSLRDRLDEQFF. The genes are TRBV9 and TRBJ2-1; 8 bases match TRBD1. The ends lost 4 bases at V and 8 bases at J; junction bases unmatched: 8. The germline V gene has CDR1 SGDLS and CDR2 YYNGEE. CDR3 size: 14 residues.

This clone was found once. CDR3 loop: CATSDLQTSVYNEQFF. The CDR3 coding sequence is TGTGCCACCAGTGATTTGCAAACTAGCGTGTACAATGAGCAGTTCTTC. The gene calls are TRBV24-1 and TRBJ2-1; TRBD2 aligns across 7 bases. This CDR3 region has 16 residues. V shed 0 bases, J shed 4 bases, and the junction held 5 bases outside the gene matches. Germline V gene lookup returns CDR1 KGHDR and CDR2 SFDVKD.

The chain employs TRBV3-1 (or the pseudogene TRBV3-2) and TRBJ2-7, with TRBD1 matching over 7 bases. CDR3 size: 13 residues. V lost 4 bases, J lost 6 bases, and 6 bases stayed unmatched. Germline loops: CDR1 LGHDT, CDR2 YNNKEL (reference sequence). CDR3 nucleotide sequence: TGTGCCAGCAGCCCTAAAGCAGGGGGCGAGCAGTACTTC. Translating gives CASSPKAGGEQYF.

The chain employs TRBV5-1 and TRBJ2-7; 11 bases match TRBD2. The CDR3 has 16 amino acids. The V segment lost 5 bases and the J segment 6 bases; nucleotides outside the gene matches: 13. In germline, CDR1 is SGHRS, CDR2 YFSETQ. As DNA, the CDR3 is TGCGCCAGCAGGGAGAATCTAGCGGGAGGTGGGGCCGAGCAGTACTTC. Protein product: CASRENLAGGGAEQYF.

J is TRBJ1-1 and V is TRBV3-1 (or the pseudogene TRBV3-2); TRBD1 might be the D (5 bases). V was shortened by 6 bases and J by 4 bases, with 15 bases between the two germline ends. Germline V gene data show CDR1 as LGHDT and CDR2 as YNNKEL (reference sequence). The CDR3 contains 14 residues. CDR3 sequence reads: CASSRSGWGTEAFF. The CDR3 DNA is TGTGCCAGCAGTCGATCAGGGTGGGGCACTGAAGCTTTCTTT.

This chain links TRBV21-1 with TRBJ2-7; the DNA was not compared with TRBD2, the D call given in the table. TRBV21-1 is an annotated pseudogene. CDR3 length equals 17 residues. The CDR3 coding sequence is TGTGCCAGCAGCAAAGGGCCTAGCGGTAGCCCTCCCTACGAGCAGTACTTC. As protein: CASSKGPSGSPPYEQYF.

This chain uses TRBV9 with TRBJ1-2; D might be TRBD1 (6 bases). This CDR3 spans 15 amino acids. The V gene lost 3 bases and the J gene lost 4 bases, with 16 bases spanning the gap. Per germline, CDR1 SGDLS and CDR2 YYNGEE. The CDR3 sequence is CASSAQTGGRYGYTF. The CDR3 region has the DNA TGTGCCAGCAGCGCACAGACAGGAGGTCGCTATGGCTACACCTTC.

The chain combines TRBV28 with TRBJ1-4; 9 bases match TRBD1. This CDR3 is 14 amino acids long. V lost 2 bases to trimming and J lost 7 bases; unmatched junction nucleotides: 2. Germline V gene lookup returns CDR1 MDHEN and CDR2 SYDVKM. CDR3: CASSLTGGGEKLFF. CDR3 nucleotide sequence: TGTGCCAGCAGTTTAACAGGGGGCGGTGAAAAACTGTTTTTT.

The chain has TRBV7-6 and TRBJ2-1, with a tentative D call TRBD1 (6 bases). V lost 0 bases and J lost 2, with 11 bases in between. The CDR3 has 16 residues. Germline loops: CDR1 SGHVS, CDR2 FNYEAQ. CDR3 in amino acids: CASSLAPGETYNEQFF. The CDR3 coding sequence is TGTGCCAGCAGCTTAGCCCCAGGGGAGACCTACAATGAGCAGTTCTTC. Using reference TRBV7-6 and TRBJ2-1 for the parts outside the CDR3, the full variable domain is GAGVSQSPRYKVTKRGQDVALRCDPISGHVSLYWYRQALGQGPEFLTYFNYEAQQDKSGLPNDRFSAERPEGSISTLTIQRTEQRDSAMYRCASSLAPGETYNEQFFGPGTRLTVL.

The V gene is TRBV5-1, the J gene TRBJ2-1; 10 bases agree with TRBD2. Germline values: CDR1 SGHRS, CDR2 YFSETQ. The length of the CDR3 is 14 residues. The trim removed 0 bases at V and 8 bases at J, leaving 2 bases unmatched. CDR3 nucleotide sequence: TGCGCCAGCAGCTTGGGGGGGACTAGCGATGAGCAGTTCTTC. It encodes CASSLGGTSDEQFF.

The chain is built from TRBV5-5 and TRBJ2-5; perhaps TRBD1 as D (6 bases). Germline CDR1 and CDR2: SGHKS and YYEKEE (reference sequence). Trimming took off 3 bases at V and 4 bases at J, with 16 bases between the two ends. This CDR3 has 15 residues. This CDR3 is CASSSQDLTGETQYF. DNA for the CDR3: TGTGCCAGCAGCTCGCAAGACTTGACAGGAGAGACCCAGTACTTC.

The chain joins TRBV7-8 to TRBJ2-7; TRBD2 matches at 11 bases. The CDR3 loop spans 16 amino acids. Germline V gene data show CDR1 as SGHVS and CDR2 as FQNEAQ. V lost 5 bases, J lost 4 bases, and 10 bases stayed unmatched. The CDR3 loop is CASSRLAGGIGYEQYF. The CDR3 region has the DNA TGTGCCAGCAGCAGATTAGCGGGAGGGATTGGTTACGAGCAGTACTTC.

This clone was seen only a few times. V and J are TRBV6-6 and TRBJ2-1, with TRBD2 identical over 9 bases. With V trimmed by 7 bases and J by 7 bases, 11 bases remained unmatched. Germline V CDR1 and CDR2: MNHNY, SVGAGI (reference sequence). The CDR3 has 15 residues. In DNA, the CDR3 is TGTGCCAGCAACTACGGGCCGCTAGCGGGGAATGAGCAGTTCTTC. Its protein is CASNYGPLAGNEQFF.